Presented here are 5 T cell receptor beta chains from one specimen sequenced in a study of T cells after posttransplantation cyclophosphamide. TCRdb's table, derived via immunoSEQ multiplex PCR, lists solely in-frame clones and lacks some. Singletons are absent from the sample, which has about 36,000 clones. The material sequenced was PBMCs. Every receptor here comes from a girl aged 10 to 17 in good health, CMV-negative, and a related stem cell transplant donor.

This clone was seen a few times. The chain combines TRBV7-9 with TRBJ2-7, with 9 positions matching TRBD2. Germline-derived CDR1 and CDR2 are SEHNR and FQNEAQ (reference sequence). Germline trimming cut 5 bases from V and 2 bases from J; bases unmatched to any gene: 4. There are 14 residues in the CDR3. DNA for the CDR3: TGTGCCAGCAGCCCCCTAGCGGGGCCCTACGAGCAGTACTTC. Amino acid sequence: CASSPLAGPYEQYF.

The chain links TRBV5-6 to TRBJ2-1; 8 nucleotides match TRBD2. In germline, CDR1 is SGHDT, CDR2 YYEEEE. CDR3 size: 19 residues. J was trimmed by 4 bases and V by 4 bases; bases with no gene match: 19. The CDR3 here is CASSPSNGRGAAFYNEQFF. The DNA for the CDR3 is TGTGCCAGCAGCCCCAGCAATGGGCGGGGGGCCGCGTTTTACAATGAGCAGTTCTTC.

The gene calls are TRBV30 and TRBJ1-1, with no clear D. This CDR3 comprises 12 residues. Per the germline V gene, CDR1 is GTSNPN and CDR2 is SVGIG (reference sequence). V gave up 5 bases and J gave up 4 bases, with 11 bases separating them. CDR3 DNA sequence: TGTGCCTGGGGGAGGTCGGGCACTGAAGCTTTCTTT. Encoded protein: CAWGRSGTEAFF.

This clone has a count of ten or more. The chain couples TRBV18 to TRBJ1-1, with no clear D. The V and J ends lost 1 base and 2 bases respectively, with 14 bases between them. Germline V gene data show CDR1 as KGHSH and CDR2 as LQKENI. CDR3 length equals 16 residues. The chain's CDR3 is CASSPQSQLPNTEAFF. The CDR3 DNA reads as TGTGCCAGCTCACCACAGTCACAGCTCCCCAACACTGAAGCTTTCTTT.

This clone was counted at least ten times. The CDR3 DNA reads as TGTGCCAGCAGCTTAGATGACAGCGAAGGCGAGTTCTTC. Amino acid sequence: CASSLDDSEGEFF. The chain links TRBV7-9 to TRBJ2-1; tentative D call: TRBD1 (5 bases). Germline assignment: CDR1 SEHNR and CDR2 FQNEAQ (reference sequence). This CDR3 has 13 residues. Trimming stripped 1 base from V and 14 bases from J, with 15 bases between.